Shown below are 8 T cell receptor beta chains from a single sample sequenced in a study of blood T cell repertoires in COVID-19. Repertoires were generated with immunoSEQ multiplex PCR, while TCRdb's copy carries only in-frame clones and drops some. The profile shows roughly 400,000 clones, less than 95% of them singletons. The specimen sequenced was PBMCs or T cells enriched from blood (not recorded which). The origin of the receptors is a man between 18 and 29 years old who had recovered from COVID-19.

The V and J genes are TRBV5-6 and TRBJ2-3; possibly TRBD1 for D (5 bases). Germline CDR1 SGHDT, CDR2 YYEEEE. The length of the CDR3 is 15 residues. Trimming removed 0 bases at V and 2 bases at J, with 10 bases between. The CDR3 DNA sequence: TGTGCCAGCAGCTTGGGACAGAAGACCACAGATACGCAGTATTTT. Its translation: CASSLGQKTTDTQYF.

The CDR3 bases are TGTGCCAGCAGCTTAAGTTCGGAGGGGAATGAGCAGTTCTTC. Translation: CASSLSSEGNEQFF. This chain uses TRBV7-3 with TRBJ2-1, with D possibly being TRBD2 (6 bases). The CDR3 has 14 residues. CDR1 is SGHTA and CDR2 is FQGTGA in the germline V gene. V lost 1 base and J 7 bases, leaving 11 bases between the germline ends.

V and J are TRBV27 and TRBJ1-4; the match to TRBD1 covers 7 bases. V shed 4 bases and J 2 bases; nucleotides not matched to a gene: 7. Per the germline V gene, CDR1 is MNHEY and CDR2 is SMNVEV (reference sequence). CDR3 size: 16 residues. The CDR3 loop is CASSSHRGGTNEKLFF. For the CDR3, the DNA is TGTGCCAGCAGTTCCCACAGGGGAGGCACTAATGAAAAACTGTTTTTT.

J is TRBJ2-2 and V is TRBV18; maybe TRBD2 (5 bases). Trimming removed 3 bases from V and 4 bases from J, with 18 bases in between. The germline gives CDR1 KGHSH, CDR2 LQKENI. This CDR3 has 17 amino acids. The DNA for the CDR3 is TGTGCCAGCTCACCTACGGGCAGGACTGGCACCACCGGGGAGCTGTTTTTT. Its translation is CASSPTGRTGTTGELFF.

The rearrangement joins TRBV10-3 to TRBJ1-2; 9 bases are shared with TRBD1. Per germline, CDR1 ENHRY and CDR2 SYGVKD. CDR3 length: 16 amino acids. J gave up 5 bases and V 7 bases, and 14 bases lay outside the gene matches. The CDR3 reads CAITRSPGQGGYGYTF. The CDR3 bases are TGTGCCATCACCAGATCCCCGGGACAGGGTGGGTATGGCTACACCTTC.

In DNA form, the CDR3 reads TGTGCCAGCAGCTTGATAGGACAAATTAATCAGCCCCAGCATTTT. It yields the protein CASSLIGQINQPQHF. This chain joins TRBV7-2 and TRBJ1-5; D is possibly TRBD1 (5 bases). V was shortened by 3 bases and J by 4 bases, with 13 bases between the two germline ends. Germline V gives CDR1 SGHTA, CDR2 FQGNSA. The CDR3 has 15 residues.

This chain links TRBV7-9 with TRBJ2-7, with TRBD1 as a possible D gene (6 bases). CDR3 length: 14 amino acids. The V gene lost 6 bases and the J gene lost 3 bases, with 15 bases spanning the gap. CDR1 SEHNR and CDR2 FQNEAQ come from the germline V gene (reference sequence). CDR3 sequence (DNA): TGTGCCAGCAGTGCAGGGGCTGGGGGCTACGAGCAGTACTTC. Its translation is CASSAGAGGYEQYF.

This clone was counted between two and nine times. This chain connects TRBV6-1 to TRBJ2-3, with a tentative D call TRBD1 (6 bases). CDR3 size: 15 residues. Trimming removed 1 base at V and 6 bases at J, with 14 bases between. CDR1 is MNHNS and CDR2 is SASEGT in the germline V gene. CDR3 loop: CASSEEGVQSDTQYF. DNA for the CDR3: TGTGCCAGCAGTGAAGAGGGGGTACAATCGGATACGCAGTATTTT.